The source of this T cell receptor (beta chain) is a study of blood T cell repertoires in COVID-19 (dated by TCRdb to the early 2020s). Regarding the complete study: Samples from collaborators originated in the United States, Italy and Spain and spanned both the acute and convalescent phases of COVID-19. The prospective study material was composed of cDNA or gDNA derived from T cells, B-cell-depleted T cells, or PBMCs. Deeply sampled blood TCRbeta repertoires from subjects exposed to, actively infected with, or recovered from COVID-19 were included in the dataset. The repertoires were released in a freely available public database intended as a resource for research on the immune response to SARS-CoV-2. The samples were drawn from two sources: the first 160 participants of the ongoing ImmuneRACE study, and 1,200 or so subjects contributed by 6 global collaborators. Sample metadata almost always included a de-identified subject ID, COVID-19 status, age in years and sex. Where HLA class I and class II types were available, the types were taken from metadata supplied by the sample provider, not from assay-based typing. Paper-wide results and their limitations: How much clinical and demographic metadata was included differed by source and by participant, and the metadata was provided uncurated.

TCRbeta CDR3 regions were amplified from genomic DNA using the immunoSEQ Assay, a bias-controlled multiplex PCR. The published analysis was carried out like this. Within the assay, amplification of reference gene primers was used to estimate how many nucleated cells each sample contained. To quantify the absolute abundance of each unique TCRbeta CDR3 rearrangement, sequence reads were collapsed and filtered. For each sample, productive Simpson clonality was calculated as the square root of Simpson's diversity index across productive rearrangements. TCRdb limited this immuneACCESS table to in-frame rearrangements with V and J called. A share of clones is missing; checked studies link under half to unresolved V genes, and the rest is unexplained. The D gene and trimming were derived from the DNA, and the V and J assignments and clone size from that table. In all, the sample holds roughly 380,000 clones, and approximately 77% of those were seen once. Over 0.95% of the sample is held by the ten biggest clonotypes.

Points on this clone: Its antigen is unknown. Nothing much larger sits one base from this clone, and base qualities are not available.

After removal of 0 bases from V and 4 bases from J, the junction retains 5 bases not matched to a gene. There are 16 amino acids in the CDR3, from cysteine to phenylalanine inclusive. Only the CDR3 DNA is retained, 48 bases long and in frame from the first base. CDR1 and CDR2 were assigned from the germline V gene as SGHTS and YDEGEE. Collaborating institutions collected whole blood in K2EDTA tubes following their own protocols. For TCRbeta analysis, collaborator samples were shipped as frozen whole blood, as isolated PBMCs, or as DNA extracted from either sample type. The rearrangement combines TRBV5-8 with TRBJ1-5; TRBD1 agrees with 9 junctional bases. Sample: peripheral blood. The TCR sequence derives from a human donor with acute or convalescent COVID-19. The donor label of this sample is uncertain. Read as DNA, the sequence is TGTGCCAGCAGCTTGGGGGGGACAGGGCGAAATCAGCCCCAGCATTTT. Its protein reads: CASSLGGTGRNQPQHF.